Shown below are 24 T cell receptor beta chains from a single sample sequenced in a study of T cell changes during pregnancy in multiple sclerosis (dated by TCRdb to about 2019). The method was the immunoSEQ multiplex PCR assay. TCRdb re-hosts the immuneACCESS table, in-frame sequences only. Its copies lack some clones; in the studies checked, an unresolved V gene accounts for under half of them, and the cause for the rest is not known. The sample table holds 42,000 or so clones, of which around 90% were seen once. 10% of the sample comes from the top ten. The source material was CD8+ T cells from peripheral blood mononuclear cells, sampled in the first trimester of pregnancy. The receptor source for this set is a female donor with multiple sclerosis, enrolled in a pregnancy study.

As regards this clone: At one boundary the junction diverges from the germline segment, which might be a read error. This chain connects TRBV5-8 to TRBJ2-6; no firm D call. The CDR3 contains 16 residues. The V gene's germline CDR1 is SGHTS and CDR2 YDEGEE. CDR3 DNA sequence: TGTGCCAGCAGCCCGTTGGCGGCCTCTTGGGCCAACGTCCTGACTTTC. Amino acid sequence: CASSPLAASWANVLTF. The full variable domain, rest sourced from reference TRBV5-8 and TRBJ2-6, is EAGVTQSPTHLIKTRGQQATLRCSPISGHTSVYWYQQALGLGLQFLLWYDEGEERNRGNFPPRFSGRQFPNYSSELNVNALELEDSALYLCASSPLAASWANVLTFGAGSRLTVL.

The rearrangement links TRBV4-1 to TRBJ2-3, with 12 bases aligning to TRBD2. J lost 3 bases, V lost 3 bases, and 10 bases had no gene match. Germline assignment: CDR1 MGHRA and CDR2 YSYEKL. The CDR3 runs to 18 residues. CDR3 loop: CASSQAIPGTSGTDTQYF. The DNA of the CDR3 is TGCGCCAGCAGCCAGGCGATCCCCGGGACTAGCGGGACAGATACGCAGTATTTT.

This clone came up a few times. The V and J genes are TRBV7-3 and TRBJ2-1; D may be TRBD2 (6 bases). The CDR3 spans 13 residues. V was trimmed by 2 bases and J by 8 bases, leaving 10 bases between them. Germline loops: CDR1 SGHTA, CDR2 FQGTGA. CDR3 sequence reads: CASSLSLADEQFF. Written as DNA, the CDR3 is TGTGCCAGCAGCTTATCACTAGCAGATGAGCAGTTCTTC.

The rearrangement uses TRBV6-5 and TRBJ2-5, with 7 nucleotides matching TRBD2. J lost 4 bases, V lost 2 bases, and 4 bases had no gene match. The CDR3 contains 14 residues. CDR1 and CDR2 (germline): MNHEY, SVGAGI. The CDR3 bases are TGTGCCAGCAGTTACGGGGGGGGGTCAGAGACCCAGTACTTC. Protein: CASSYGGGSETQYF.

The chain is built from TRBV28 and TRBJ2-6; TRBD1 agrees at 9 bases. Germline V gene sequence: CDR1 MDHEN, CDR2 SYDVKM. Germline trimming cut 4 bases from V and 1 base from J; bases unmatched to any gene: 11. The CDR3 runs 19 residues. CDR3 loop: CASSSLQGARRSGANVLTF. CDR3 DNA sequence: TGTGCCAGCAGTTCACTACAGGGGGCTCGTAGGTCTGGGGCCAACGTCCTGACTTTC.

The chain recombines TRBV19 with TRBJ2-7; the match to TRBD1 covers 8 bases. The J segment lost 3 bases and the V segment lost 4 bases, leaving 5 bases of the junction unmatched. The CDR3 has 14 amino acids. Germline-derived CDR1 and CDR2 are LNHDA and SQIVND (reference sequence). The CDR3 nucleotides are TGTGCCAGTAGTAGTGCGGGACAGGACTACGAGCAGTACTTC. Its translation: CASSSAGQDYEQYF.

CDR3 in DNA: TGTGCCAGTAGTATAGATAACAGGCCAACGATGGAAGGCTACACCTTC. Its protein product is CASSIDNRPTMEGYTF. The chain is built from TRBV19 and TRBJ1-2; perhaps TRBD1 as D (5 bases). V gave up 0 bases and J gave up 8 bases, with 19 bases separating them. This CDR3 spans 16 amino acids. In germline, CDR1 is LNHDA, CDR2 SQIVND (reference sequence). The variable domain in full, with the rest retrieved from reference TRBV19 and TRBJ1-2, is DGGITQSPKYLFRKEGQNVTLSCEQNLNHDAMYWYRQDPGQGLRLIYYSQIVNDFQKGDIAEGYSVSREKKESFPLTVTSAQKNPTAFYLCASSIDNRPTMEGYTFGSGTRLTVV.

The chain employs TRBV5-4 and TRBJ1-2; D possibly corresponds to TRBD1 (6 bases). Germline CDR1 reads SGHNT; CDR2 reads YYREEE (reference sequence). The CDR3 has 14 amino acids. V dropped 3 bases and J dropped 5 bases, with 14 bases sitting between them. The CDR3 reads CASSYQDSDYGYTF. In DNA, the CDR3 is TGTGCCAGCAGCTATCAGGACAGCGATTATGGCTACACCTTC.

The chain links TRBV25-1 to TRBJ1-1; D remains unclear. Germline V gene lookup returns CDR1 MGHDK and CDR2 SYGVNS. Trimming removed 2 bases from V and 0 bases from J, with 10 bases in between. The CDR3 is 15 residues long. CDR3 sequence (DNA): TGTGCCAGCAGTGAACAGACAACGATGAACACTGAAGCTTTCTTT. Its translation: CASSEQTTMNTEAFF.

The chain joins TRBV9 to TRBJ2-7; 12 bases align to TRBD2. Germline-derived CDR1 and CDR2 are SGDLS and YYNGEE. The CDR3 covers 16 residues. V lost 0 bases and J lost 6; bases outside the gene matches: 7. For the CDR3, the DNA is TGTGCCAGCAGCGTAGGGCTAGCGGGAGGGCAGCGCGAGCAGTACTTC. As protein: CASSVGLAGGQREQYF.

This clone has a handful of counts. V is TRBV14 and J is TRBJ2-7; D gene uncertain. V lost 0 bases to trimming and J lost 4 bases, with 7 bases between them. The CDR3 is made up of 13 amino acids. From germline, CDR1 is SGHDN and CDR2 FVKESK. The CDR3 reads CASSQDMRYEQYF. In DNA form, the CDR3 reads TGTGCCAGCAGCCAAGACATGCGATACGAGCAGTACTTC.

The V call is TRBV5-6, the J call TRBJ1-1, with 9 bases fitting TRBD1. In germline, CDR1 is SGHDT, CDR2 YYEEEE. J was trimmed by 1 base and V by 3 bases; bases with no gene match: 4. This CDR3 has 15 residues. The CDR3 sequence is CASSWSGQGNTEAFF. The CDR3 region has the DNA TGTGCCAGCAGCTGGTCGGGACAGGGGAACACTGAAGCTTTCTTT.

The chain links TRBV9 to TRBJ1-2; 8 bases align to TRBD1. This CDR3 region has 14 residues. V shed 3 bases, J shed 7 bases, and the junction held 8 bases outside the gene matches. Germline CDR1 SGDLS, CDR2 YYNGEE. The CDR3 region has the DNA TGTGCCAGCAGCGCCCGGGACAGGAATTCTGGCTACACCTTC. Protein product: CASSARDRNSGYTF.

The CDR3 protein is CASSGTGTGGEQYF. As DNA, the CDR3 is TGTGCCAGCAGCGGAACCGGGACAGGGGGCGAGCAGTACTTC. This chain joins TRBV5-6 and TRBJ2-7, with TRBD1 matching over 11 bases. The CDR3 is made up of 14 amino acids. Germline-derived CDR1 and CDR2 are SGHDT and YYEEEE. With 4 bases clipped from V and 6 bases from J, the junction kept 6 bases outside the gene matches. Full variable domain (outside the CDR3, taken from reference TRBV5-6 and TRBJ2-7): DAGVTQSPTHLIKTRGQQVTLRCSPKSGHDTVSWYQQALGQGPQFIFQYYEEEERQRGNFPDRFSGHQFPNYSSELNVNALLLGDSALYLCASSGTGTGGEQYFGPGTRLTVT.

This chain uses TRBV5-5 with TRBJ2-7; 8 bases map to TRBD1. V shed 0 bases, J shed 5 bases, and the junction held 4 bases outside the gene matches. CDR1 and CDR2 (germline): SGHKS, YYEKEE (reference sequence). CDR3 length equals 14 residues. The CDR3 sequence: CASSLGTGTHEQYF. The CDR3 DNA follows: TGTGCCAGCAGCTTGGGGACAGGGACCCACGAGCAGTACTTC.

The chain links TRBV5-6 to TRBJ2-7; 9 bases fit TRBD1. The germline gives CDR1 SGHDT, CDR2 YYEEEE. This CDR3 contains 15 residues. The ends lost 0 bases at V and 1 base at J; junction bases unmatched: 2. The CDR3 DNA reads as TGTGCCAGCAGCTTGGCAGGACAGGGGTCCTACGAGCAGTACTTC. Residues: CASSLAGQGSYEQYF.

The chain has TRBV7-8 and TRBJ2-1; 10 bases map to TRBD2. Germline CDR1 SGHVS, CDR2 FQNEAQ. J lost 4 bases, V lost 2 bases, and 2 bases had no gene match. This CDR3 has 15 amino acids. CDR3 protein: CASSLPAGGYNEQFF. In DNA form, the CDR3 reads TGTGCCAGCAGCTTACCAGCGGGGGGGTACAATGAGCAGTTCTTC.

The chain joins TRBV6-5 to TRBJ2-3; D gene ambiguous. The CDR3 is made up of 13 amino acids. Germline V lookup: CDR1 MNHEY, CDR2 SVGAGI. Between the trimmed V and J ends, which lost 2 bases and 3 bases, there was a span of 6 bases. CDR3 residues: CASSYVVTDTQYF. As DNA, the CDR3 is TGTGCCAGCAGTTACGTCGTGACAGATACGCAGTATTTT.

CDR3 protein: CAPARGNIQYF. The CDR3 DNA sequence: TGTGCCCCGGCTAGGGGGAACATTCAGTACTTC. This sequence joins TRBV25-1 and TRBJ2-4; possibly TRBD1 for D (6 bases). V dropped 11 bases and J dropped 7 bases, with 12 bases sitting between them. CDR3 size: 11 residues. CDR1 is MGHDK and CDR2 is SYGVNS in the germline V gene.

The CDR3 reads CASSWPGGGTEAFF. In nucleotides, the CDR3 is TGCGCCAGCAGCTGGCCGGGTGGTGGCACTGAAGCTTTCTTT. V usage is TRBV5-1 and J usage is TRBJ1-1; no definite D call. The length of the CDR3 is 14 residues. Germline V gene data show CDR1 as SGHRS and CDR2 as YFSETQ. V lost 3 bases and J lost 4, with 13 bases in between.

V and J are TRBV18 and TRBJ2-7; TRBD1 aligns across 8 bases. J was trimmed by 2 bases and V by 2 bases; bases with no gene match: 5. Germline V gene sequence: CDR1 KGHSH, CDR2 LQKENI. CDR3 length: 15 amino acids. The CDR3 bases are TGTGCCAGCTCACCAAGCCAGGGGGCGCCCTACGAGCAGTACTTC. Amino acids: CASSPSQGAPYEQYF.

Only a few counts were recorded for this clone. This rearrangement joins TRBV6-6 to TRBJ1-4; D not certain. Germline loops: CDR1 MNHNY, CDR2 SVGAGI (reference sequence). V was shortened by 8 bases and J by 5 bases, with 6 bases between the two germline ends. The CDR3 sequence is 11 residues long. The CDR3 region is CASSRNEKLFF. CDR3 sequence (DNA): TGTGCCAGCTCGAGGAATGAAAAACTGTTTTTT.

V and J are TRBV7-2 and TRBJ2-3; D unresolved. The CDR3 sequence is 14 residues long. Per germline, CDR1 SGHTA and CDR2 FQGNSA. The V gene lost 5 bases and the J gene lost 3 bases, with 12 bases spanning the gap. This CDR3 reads CASSPPSRTDTQYF. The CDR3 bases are TGTGCCAGCAGCCCGCCTAGTCGGACAGATACGCAGTATTTT.

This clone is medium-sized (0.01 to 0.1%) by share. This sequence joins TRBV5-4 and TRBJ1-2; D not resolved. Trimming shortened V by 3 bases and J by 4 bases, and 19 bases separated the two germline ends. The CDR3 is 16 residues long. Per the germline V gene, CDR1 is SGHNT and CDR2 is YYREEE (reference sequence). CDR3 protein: CASSSTVMEGPYGYTF. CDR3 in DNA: TGTGCCAGCAGCTCAACCGTCATGGAGGGCCCCTATGGCTACACCTTC.